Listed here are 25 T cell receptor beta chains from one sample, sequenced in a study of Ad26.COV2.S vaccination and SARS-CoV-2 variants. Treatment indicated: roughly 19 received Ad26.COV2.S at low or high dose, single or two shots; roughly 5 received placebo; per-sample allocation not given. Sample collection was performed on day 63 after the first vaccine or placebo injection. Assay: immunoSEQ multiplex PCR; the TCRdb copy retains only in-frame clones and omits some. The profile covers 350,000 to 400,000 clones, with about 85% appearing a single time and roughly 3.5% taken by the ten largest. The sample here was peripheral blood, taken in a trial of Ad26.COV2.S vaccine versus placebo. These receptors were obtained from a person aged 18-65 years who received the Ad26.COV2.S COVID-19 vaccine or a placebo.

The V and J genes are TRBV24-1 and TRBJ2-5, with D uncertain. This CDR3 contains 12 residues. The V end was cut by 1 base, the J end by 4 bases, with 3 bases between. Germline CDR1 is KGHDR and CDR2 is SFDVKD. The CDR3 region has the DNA TGTGCCACCAGTGATTTAGTAGAGACCCAGTACTTC. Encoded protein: CATSDLVETQYF.

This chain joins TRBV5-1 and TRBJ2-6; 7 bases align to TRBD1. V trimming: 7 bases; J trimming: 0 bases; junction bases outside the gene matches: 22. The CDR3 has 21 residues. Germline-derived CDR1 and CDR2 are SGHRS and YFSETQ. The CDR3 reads CASRYSMTSGQINSGANVLTF. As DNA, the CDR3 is TGCGCCAGCCGCTATTCTATGACCTCGGGACAGATAAACTCTGGGGCCAACGTCCTGACTTTC. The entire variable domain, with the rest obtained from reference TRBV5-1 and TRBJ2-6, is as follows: KAGVTQTPRYLIKTRGQQVTLSCSPISGHRSVSWYQQTPGQGLQFLFEYFSETQRNKGNFPGRFSGRQFSNSRSEMNVSTLELGDSALYLCASRYSMTSGQINSGANVLTFGAGSRLTVL.

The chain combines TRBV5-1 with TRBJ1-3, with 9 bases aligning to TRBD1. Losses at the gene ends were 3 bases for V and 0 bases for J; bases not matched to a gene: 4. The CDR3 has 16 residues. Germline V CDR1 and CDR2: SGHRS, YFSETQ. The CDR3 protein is CASSSGQGPSGNTIYF. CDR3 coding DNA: TGCGCCAGCAGCTCCGGACAGGGGCCCTCTGGAAACACCATATATTTT.

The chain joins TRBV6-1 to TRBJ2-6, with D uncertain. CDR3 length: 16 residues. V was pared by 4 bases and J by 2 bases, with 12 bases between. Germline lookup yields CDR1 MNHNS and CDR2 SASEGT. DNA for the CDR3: TGTGCCAGCAGTGTAGTAGAGAGCGCTGGGGCCAACGTCCTGACTTTC. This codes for CASSVVESAGANVLTF.

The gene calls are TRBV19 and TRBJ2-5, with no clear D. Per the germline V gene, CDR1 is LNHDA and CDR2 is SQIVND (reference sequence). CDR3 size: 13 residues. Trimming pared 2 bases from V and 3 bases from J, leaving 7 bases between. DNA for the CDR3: TGTGCCAGTAGTATAATAACGGAAGAGACCCAGTACTTC. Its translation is CASSIITEETQYF.

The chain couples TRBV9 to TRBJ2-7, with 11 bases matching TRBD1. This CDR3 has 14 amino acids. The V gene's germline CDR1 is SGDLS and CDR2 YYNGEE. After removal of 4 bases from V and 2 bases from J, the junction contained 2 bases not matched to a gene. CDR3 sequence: CASSLGQGAYEQYF. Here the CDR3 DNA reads TGTGCCAGCAGCTTGGGACAGGGGGCCTACGAGCAGTACTTC.

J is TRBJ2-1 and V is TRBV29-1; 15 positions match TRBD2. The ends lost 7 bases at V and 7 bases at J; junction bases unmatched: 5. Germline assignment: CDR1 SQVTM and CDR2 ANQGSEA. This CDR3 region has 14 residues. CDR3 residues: CSATGTSGGNEQFF. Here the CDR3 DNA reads TGCAGCGCTACAGGGACTAGCGGGGGGAATGAGCAGTTCTTC.

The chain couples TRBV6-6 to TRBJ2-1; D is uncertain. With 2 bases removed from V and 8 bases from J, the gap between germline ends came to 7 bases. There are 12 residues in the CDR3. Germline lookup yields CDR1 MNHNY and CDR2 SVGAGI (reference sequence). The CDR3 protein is CASSYNVDEQFF. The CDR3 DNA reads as TGTGCCAGCAGTTACAACGTCGATGAGCAGTTCTTC.

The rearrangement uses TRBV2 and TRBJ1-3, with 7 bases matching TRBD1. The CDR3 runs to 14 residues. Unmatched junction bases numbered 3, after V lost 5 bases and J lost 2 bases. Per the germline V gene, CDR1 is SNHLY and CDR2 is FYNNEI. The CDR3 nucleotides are TGTGCCAGCAGTTTTACAGGGGCTGGAAACACCATATATTTT. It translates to CASSFTGAGNTIYF. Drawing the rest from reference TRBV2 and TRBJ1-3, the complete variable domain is EPEVTQTPSHQVTQMGQEVILRCVPISNHLYFYWYRQILGQKVEFLVSFYNNEISEKSEIFDDQFSVERPDGSNFTLKIRSTKLEDSAMYFCASSFTGAGNTIYFGEGSWLTVV.

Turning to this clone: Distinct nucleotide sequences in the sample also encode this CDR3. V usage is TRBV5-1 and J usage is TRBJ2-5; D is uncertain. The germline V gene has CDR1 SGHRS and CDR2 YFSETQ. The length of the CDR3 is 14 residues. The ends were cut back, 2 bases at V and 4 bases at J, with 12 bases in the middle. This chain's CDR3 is CASSFGLSPETQYF. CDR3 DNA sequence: TGCGCCAGCAGCTTCGGGCTCTCACCAGAGACCCAGTACTTC.

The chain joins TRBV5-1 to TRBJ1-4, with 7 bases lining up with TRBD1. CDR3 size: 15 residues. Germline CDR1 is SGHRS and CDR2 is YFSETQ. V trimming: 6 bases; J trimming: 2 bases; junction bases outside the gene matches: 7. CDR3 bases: TGCGCCAGCACACCAGGGGGGGCGACTAATGAAAAACTGTTTTTT. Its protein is CASTPGGATNEKLFF.

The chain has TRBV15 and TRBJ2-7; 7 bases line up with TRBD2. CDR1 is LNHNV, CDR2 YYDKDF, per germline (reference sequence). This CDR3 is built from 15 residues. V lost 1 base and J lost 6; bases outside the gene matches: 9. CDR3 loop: CATSRADLVAGEQYF. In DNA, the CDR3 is TGTGCCACCAGCAGAGCCGATCTCGTAGCGGGCGAGCAGTACTTC.

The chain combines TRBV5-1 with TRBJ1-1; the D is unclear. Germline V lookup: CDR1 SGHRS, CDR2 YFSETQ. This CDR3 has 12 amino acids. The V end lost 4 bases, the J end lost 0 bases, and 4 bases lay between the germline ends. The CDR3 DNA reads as TGCGCCAGCAGCGAAGTGAACACTGAAGCTTTCTTT. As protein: CASSEVNTEAFF.

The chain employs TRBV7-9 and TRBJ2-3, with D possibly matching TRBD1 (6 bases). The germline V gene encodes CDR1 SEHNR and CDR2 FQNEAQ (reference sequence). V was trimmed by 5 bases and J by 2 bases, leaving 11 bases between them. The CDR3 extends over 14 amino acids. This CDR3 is CASSPRQATDTQYF. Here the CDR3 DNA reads TGTGCCAGCAGCCCAAGACAGGCCACAGATACGCAGTATTTT.

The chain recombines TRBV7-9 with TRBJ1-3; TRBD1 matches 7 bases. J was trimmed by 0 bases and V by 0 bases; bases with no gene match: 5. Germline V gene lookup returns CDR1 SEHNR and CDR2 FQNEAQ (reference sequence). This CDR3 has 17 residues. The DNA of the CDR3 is TGTGCCAGCAGCTTAGCCTCAGGGGGATTCTCTGGAAACACCATATATTTT. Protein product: CASSLASGGFSGNTIYF.

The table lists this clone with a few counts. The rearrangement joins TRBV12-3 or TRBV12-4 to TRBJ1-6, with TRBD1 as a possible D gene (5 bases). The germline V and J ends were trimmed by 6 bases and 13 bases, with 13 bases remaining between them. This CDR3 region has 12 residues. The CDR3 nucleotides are TGTGCCAGCAGGACGGGACGTACCCCCCTCCACTTT. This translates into CASRTGRTPLHF.

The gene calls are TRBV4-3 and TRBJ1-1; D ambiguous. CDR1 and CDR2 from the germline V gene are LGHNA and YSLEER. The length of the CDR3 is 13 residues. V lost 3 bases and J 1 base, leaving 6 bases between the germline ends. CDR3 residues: CASSHAGNTEAFF. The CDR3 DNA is TGCGCCAGCAGCCATGCAGGGAACACTGAAGCTTTCTTT.

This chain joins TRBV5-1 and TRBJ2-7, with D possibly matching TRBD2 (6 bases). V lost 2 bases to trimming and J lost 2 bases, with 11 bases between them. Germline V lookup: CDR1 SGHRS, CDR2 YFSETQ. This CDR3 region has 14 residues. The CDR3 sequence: CASSFGTGAYEQYF. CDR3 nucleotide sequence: TGCGCCAGCAGCTTCGGGACTGGCGCCTACGAGCAGTACTTC.

The CDR3 nucleotides read TGTGCCAGCAGCCGAGCTGACAGGGGAGCCTACGAGCAGTACTTC. Its protein product is CASSRADRGAYEQYF. The chain joins TRBV11-2 to TRBJ2-7; 8 bases are a match to TRBD1. With 5 bases clipped from V and 2 bases from J, the junction kept 8 bases outside the gene matches. From germline, CDR1 is SGHAT and CDR2 FQNNGV. This CDR3 spans 15 amino acids.

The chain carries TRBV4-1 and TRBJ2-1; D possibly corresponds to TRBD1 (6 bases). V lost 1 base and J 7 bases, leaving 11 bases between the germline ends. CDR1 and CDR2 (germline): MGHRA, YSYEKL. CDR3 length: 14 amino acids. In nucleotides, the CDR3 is TGCGCCAGCAGCCAAGTATTCCAGGGGAATGAGCAGTTCTTC. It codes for CASSQVFQGNEQFF.

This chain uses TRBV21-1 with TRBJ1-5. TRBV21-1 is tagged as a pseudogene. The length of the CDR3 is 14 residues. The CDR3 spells CASSKSGGNQPQHF. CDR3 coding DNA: TGTGCCAGCAGCAAAAGCGGTGGCAATCAGCCCCAGCATTTT.

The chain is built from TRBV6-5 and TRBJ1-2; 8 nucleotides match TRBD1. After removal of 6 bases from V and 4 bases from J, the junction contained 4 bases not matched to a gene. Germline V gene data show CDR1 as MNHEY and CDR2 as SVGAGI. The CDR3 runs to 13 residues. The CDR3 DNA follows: TGTGCCAGCAGGGACAGGGTAACCTATGGCTACACCTTC. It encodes CASRDRVTYGYTF.

The CDR3 reads CASSATGAGTEAFF. The CDR3 bases are TGTGCCAGCAGCGCCACAGGGGCGGGGACTGAAGCTTTCTTT. The V and J genes are TRBV9 and TRBJ1-1, with 7 bases that match TRBD1. The V gene end was trimmed by 3 bases and the J gene end by 5 bases; junction bases not matched to a gene: 7. This CDR3 has 14 amino acids. Germline V gene lookup returns CDR1 SGDLS and CDR2 YYNGEE.

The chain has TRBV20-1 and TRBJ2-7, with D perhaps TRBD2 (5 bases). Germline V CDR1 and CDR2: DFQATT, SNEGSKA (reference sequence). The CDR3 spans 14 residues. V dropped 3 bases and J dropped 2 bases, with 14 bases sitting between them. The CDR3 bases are TGCAGTGCTAGTCTTTCACTAGATCCCTACGAGCAGTACTTC. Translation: CSASLSLDPYEQYF.

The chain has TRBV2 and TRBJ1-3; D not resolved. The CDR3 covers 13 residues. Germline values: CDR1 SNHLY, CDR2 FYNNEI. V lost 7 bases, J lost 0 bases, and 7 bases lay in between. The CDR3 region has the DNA TGTGCCAGCACCCCCGACTCTGGAAACACCATATATTTT. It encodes CASTPDSGNTIYF.